The 9 T cell receptor beta chains given below trace back to one sample, sequenced in a study of T cells in Graves' hyperthyroidism and ophthalmopathy. Authors of the study amplified TCR beta CDR3 regions from RNA transcripts. RT-PCR in the first round (using the HTBI primer set) targeted the TCR CDR3. TCRdb re-called the multiplex PCR reads through MiXCR, storing one row per CDR3 protein. This repertoire shows roughly 570,000 distinct CDR3 sequences, 15% to 18% found once; its top ten account for under 7.5%. The source material was blood. The receptor source for this set is a young woman with Graves' hyperthyroidism.

The chain recombines TRBV29-1 with TRBJ2-2; unclear D gene. Trimming took 3 bases from V and 0 from J, leaving 8 bases between them. Per the germline V gene, CDR1 is SQVTM and CDR2 is ANQGSEA. This CDR3 has 14 amino acids. CDR3 sequence (DNA): TGCAGCGTTGATGGCGGATCGAACACCGGGGAGCTGTTTTTT. Translation gives CSVDGGSNTGELFF.

The chain recombines TRBV6-5 with TRBJ2-6; possibly TRBD1 for D (6 bases). Trimming stripped 3 bases from V and 2 bases from J, with 17 bases between. This CDR3 has 18 amino acids. Looked up from germline, CDR1 is MNHEY and CDR2 is SVGAGI. CDR3 protein: CASSYNRDGSAGANVLTF. The CDR3 nucleotides are TGTGCCAGCAGTTATAACAGGGATGGTTCTGCTGGGGCCAACGTCCTGACTTTC.

Notes on this clonotype: Just one base apart from a much larger clone, this may be a read error. The J gene is TRBJ2-1, the V gene TRBV7-2, with D possibly being TRBD2 (6 bases). The germline V gene has CDR1 SGHTA and CDR2 FQGNSA. The CDR3 has 16 amino acids. CDR3 in DNA: TGTGCCAGCAGCTTGGTCGCGGGGCTCTCCTACAATGAGCGGTTCTTC. Its protein is CASSLVAGLSYNERFF.

This clonotype occurred many times. V is TRBV28 and J is TRBJ2-3, with a weak D call TRBD2 (6 bases). Germline V gene data show CDR1 as MDHEN and CDR2 as SYDVKM. The CDR3 sequence is 14 residues long. The V gene lost 7 bases and the J gene lost 1 base, with 12 bases spanning the gap. The CDR3 DNA sequence: TGTGCCAGCAACCTTGGAGGGGGCACAGATACGCAGTATTTT. This translates into CASNLGGGTDTQYF.

This clonotype was counted a few times. The rearrangement links TRBV12-3 or TRBV12-4 to TRBJ2-3; tentative D call: TRBD2 (7 bases). V lost 1 base to trimming and J lost 4 bases, with 15 bases between them. The CDR3 spans 16 residues. The CDR3 reads CASSLGGGGSSDTQYF. CDR3 sequence (DNA): TGTGCCAGCAGTTTAGGAGGGGGGGGGAGTTCAGATACGCAGTATTTT.

This clonotype was seen many times. The V and J genes are TRBV3-1 and TRBJ2-3, with D possibly matching TRBD2 (5 bases). The CDR3 sequence is 14 residues long. Trimming cost V 0 bases and J 4 bases, with 8 bases left between them. Germline V gene lookup returns CDR1 LGHDT and CDR2 YNNKEL (reference sequence). The CDR3 DNA reads as TGTGCCAGCAGCCAAGATAGCGCGGCAGATACGCAGTATTTT. Its translation: CASSQDSAADTQYF.

V and J are TRBV10-3 and TRBJ2-1; D gene uncertain. This CDR3 contains 13 residues. CDR1 ENHRY and CDR2 SYGVKD come from the germline V gene. V was pared by 8 bases and J by 6 bases, with 14 bases between. The CDR3 coding sequence is TGTGCCATCCGAGCGCTCTCCGGCAATGAGCAGTTCTTC. It encodes CAIRALSGNEQFF.

As to this clonotype: A junction end diverges from the germline sequence, so it may reflect a read error. This sequence joins TRBV6-5 and TRBJ1-2; D uncertain. The CDR3 totals 11 residues. Germline V lookup: CDR1 MNHEY, CDR2 SVGAGI. The CDR3 is CASSYSGSYTF. The DNA of the CDR3 is TGTGCCAGCAGCTACTCGGGGAGCTACACCTTC.

This clonotype was found many times. V and J are TRBV7-9 and TRBJ1-4, with D possibly TRBD1 on 6 matching bases. V lost 4 bases to trimming and J lost 3 bases, with 12 bases between them. The CDR3 runs to 15 residues. Germline values: CDR1 SEHNR, CDR2 FQNEAQ (reference sequence). The CDR3: CASSSHRVPNEKLFF. CDR3 DNA: TGTGCCAGCAGCTCCCACAGGGTCCCTAATGAAAAACTGTTTTTT.